Shown below are 4 T cell receptor beta chains from a single sample sequenced in a study of response to subunit inactivated influenza vaccine. TCRdb analysed the RT-PCR reads with MiXCR anew, one entry per CDR3 protein. The data contain about 800,000 distinct CDR3 sequences, over 20% of them singletons. The starting material was PBMCs from blood, obtained 4 to 6 days after vaccination. The receptors were gathered from a man in his fifties or sixties who received an inactivated influenza vaccine.

This rearrangement joins TRBV6-1 to TRBJ1-2; D is undetermined. The length of the CDR3 is 15 residues. Trimming pared 6 bases from V and 0 bases from J, leaving 14 bases between. Germline V CDR1 and CDR2: MNHNS, SASEGT. The DNA of the CDR3 is TGTGCCAGCAGCGACGGTCGGGAAGCTAACTATGGCTACACCTTC. This encodes CASSDGREANYGYTF.

This clonotype was picked up a small number of times. This chain joins TRBV20-1 and TRBJ1-2; possibly TRBD1 for D (5 bases). CDR3 length: 11 residues. Germline V gives CDR1 DFQATT, CDR2 SNEGSKA (reference sequence). V dropped 3 bases and J dropped 8 bases, with 10 bases sitting between them. The CDR3 DNA reads TGCAGTGCTAGGCGCAGGGACGGCTACACCTTC. Translated: CSARRRDGYTF.

For the CDR3, the DNA is TGTGCCAGCAGCCCACTAAGCGGGAGTTCCGGGGAGCTGTTTTTT. Its protein product is CASSPLSGSSGELFF. V usage is TRBV7-2 and J usage is TRBJ2-2; 8 bases map to TRBD2. V lost 5 bases, J lost 6 bases, and 8 bases stayed unmatched. CDR3 length equals 15 residues. Germline CDR1 is SGHTA and CDR2 is FQGNSA.

Concerning this clonotype itself: At one of its ends the junction is not consistent with the germline gene, which may arise from a read error. The chain combines TRBV12-3 or TRBV12-4 with TRBJ1-3; no clear D gene. The CDR3 covers 14 residues. The DNA of the CDR3 is TGTGCCAGCAGTTTGACCTACTCTGGAAACGCCATATATTTT. As protein: CASSLTYSGNAIYF.